The 3 T cell receptor beta chains presented below share a single source sample, sequenced in a study of molecular identifiers for immune sequencing clone quantification. TCRdb fed the PCR reads into MiXCR, producing one record per CDR3 protein. The table shows some 88,000 distinct CDR3 sequences, with roughly 23% occurring only once. The sample comprised naive CD8+ T cells from blood, with Jurkat cell RNA spiked in. Noted subset: FACS-sorted CD8+CD4-CCR7+CD45RA+ naive T cells. The receptors here all came from a human donor in good health. Some libraries in this study had Jurkat cell RNA spiked in.

This clonotype was counted many times. The chain combines TRBV12-3 or TRBV12-4 with TRBJ2-2, with 7 bases matching TRBD2. This CDR3 spans 15 amino acids. V dropped 5 bases and J dropped 1; count of bases not matched to a gene: 4. The CDR3 is CASSPPGGNTGELFF. The CDR3 bases are TGTGCCAGCAGTCCCCCGGGGGGGAACACCGGGGAGCTGTTTTTT.

This clonotype was detected only a few times. J is TRBJ1-5 and V is TRBV12-3 or TRBV12-4, with 8 bases that match TRBD1. The CDR3 loop spans 14 amino acids. The V and J ends lost 10 bases and 6 bases, in that order; junction bases with no gene match: 11. The CDR3 here is CATSGTGGLQPQHF. CDR3 nucleotide sequence: TGTGCCACATCCGGGACAGGCGGCCTTCAGCCCCAGCATTTT.

CDR3 loop: CASSTGAGQPQHF. Written as DNA, the CDR3 is TGTGCCAGCAGCACAGGGGCCGGTCAGCCCCAGCATTTT. This rearrangement joins TRBV6-5 to TRBJ1-5; 7 nucleotides agree with TRBD1. V was clipped by 6 bases and J by 6 bases; unmatched bases: 5. Germline values: CDR1 MNHEY, CDR2 SVGAGI. The CDR3 loop spans 13 amino acids.